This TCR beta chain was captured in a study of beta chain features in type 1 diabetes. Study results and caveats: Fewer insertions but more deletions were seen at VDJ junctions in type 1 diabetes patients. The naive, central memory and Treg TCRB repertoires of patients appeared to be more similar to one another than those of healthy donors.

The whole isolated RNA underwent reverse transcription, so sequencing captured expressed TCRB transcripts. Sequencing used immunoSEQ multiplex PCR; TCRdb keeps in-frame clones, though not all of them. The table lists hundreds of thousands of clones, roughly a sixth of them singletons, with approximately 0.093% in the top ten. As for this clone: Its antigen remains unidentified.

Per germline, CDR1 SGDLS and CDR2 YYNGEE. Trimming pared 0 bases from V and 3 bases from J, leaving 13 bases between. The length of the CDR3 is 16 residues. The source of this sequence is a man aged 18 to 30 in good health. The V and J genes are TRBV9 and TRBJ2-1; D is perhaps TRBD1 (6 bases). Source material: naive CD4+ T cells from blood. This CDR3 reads CASSVGGRTVYNEQFF. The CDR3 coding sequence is TGTGCCAGCAGCGTAGGGGGACGGACAGTCTACAATGAGCAGTTCTTC.